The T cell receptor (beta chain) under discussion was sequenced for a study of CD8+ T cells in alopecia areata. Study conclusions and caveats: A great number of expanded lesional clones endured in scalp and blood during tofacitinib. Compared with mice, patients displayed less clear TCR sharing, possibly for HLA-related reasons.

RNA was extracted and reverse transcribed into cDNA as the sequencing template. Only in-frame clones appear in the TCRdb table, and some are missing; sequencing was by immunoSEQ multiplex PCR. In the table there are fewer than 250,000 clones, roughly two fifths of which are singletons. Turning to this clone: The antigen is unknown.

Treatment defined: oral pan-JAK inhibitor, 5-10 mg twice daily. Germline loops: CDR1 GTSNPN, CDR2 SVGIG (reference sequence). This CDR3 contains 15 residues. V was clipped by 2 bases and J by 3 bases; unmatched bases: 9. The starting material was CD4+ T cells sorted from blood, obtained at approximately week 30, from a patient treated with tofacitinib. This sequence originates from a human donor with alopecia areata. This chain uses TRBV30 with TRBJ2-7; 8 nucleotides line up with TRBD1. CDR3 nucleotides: TGTGCCTGGAGTAGGCTTAAGGACAGGGACTACGAGCAGTACTTC. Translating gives CAWSRLKDRDYEQYF.